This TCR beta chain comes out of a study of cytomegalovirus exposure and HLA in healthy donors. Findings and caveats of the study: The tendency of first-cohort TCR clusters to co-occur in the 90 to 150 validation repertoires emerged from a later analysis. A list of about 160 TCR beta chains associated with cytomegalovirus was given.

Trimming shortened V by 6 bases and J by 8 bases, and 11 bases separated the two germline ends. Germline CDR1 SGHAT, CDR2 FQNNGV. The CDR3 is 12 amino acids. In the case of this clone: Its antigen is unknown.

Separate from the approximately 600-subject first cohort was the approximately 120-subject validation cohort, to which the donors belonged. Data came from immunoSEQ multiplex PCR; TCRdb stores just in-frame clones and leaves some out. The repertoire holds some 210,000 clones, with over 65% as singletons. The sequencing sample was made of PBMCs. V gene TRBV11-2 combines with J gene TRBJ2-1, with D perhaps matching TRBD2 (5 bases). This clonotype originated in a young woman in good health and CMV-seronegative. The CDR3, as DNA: TGTGCCAGCAGTTCCACTAGGCATGAGCAGTTCTTC. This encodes CASSSTRHEQFF.